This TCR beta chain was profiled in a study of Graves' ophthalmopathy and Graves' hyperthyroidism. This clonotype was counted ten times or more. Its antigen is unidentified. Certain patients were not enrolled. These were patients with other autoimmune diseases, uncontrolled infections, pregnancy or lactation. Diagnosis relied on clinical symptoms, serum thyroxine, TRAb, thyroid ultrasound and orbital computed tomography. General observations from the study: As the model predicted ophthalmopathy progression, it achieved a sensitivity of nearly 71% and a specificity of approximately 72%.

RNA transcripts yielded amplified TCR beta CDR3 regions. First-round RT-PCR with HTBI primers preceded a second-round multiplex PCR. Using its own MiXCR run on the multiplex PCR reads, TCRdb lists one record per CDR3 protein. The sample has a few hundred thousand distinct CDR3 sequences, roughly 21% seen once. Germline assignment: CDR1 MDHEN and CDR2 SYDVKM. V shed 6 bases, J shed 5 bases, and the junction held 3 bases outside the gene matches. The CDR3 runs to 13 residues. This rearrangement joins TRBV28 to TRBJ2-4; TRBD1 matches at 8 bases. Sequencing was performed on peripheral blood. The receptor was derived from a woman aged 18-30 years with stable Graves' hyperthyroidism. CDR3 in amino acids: CASRQDRENIQYF. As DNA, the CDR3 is TGTGCCAGCAGACAGGACAGGGAAAACATTCAGTACTTC. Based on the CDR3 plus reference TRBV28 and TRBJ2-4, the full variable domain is DVKVTQSSRYLVKRTGEKVFLECVQDMDHENMFWYRQDPGLGLRLIYFSYDVKMKEKGDIPEGYSVSREKKERFSLILESASTNQTSMYLCASRQDRENIQYFGAGTRLSVL.